This T cell receptor (beta chain) was obtained from a study of early T cells in non-severe SARS-CoV-2 infection. Study-level results: VDJdb matching, biased toward anti-spike CD8 responses, missed private and CD4 specificities.

Via MiXCR, TCRdb re-called the 5' RACE reads, giving one row per CDR3 protein. The sample yields about 79,000 distinct CDR3 sequences, less than 15% seen once. In its sample, this clonotype was seen many times. Its antigen is undetermined. The receptor was isolated from an adult who was a healthcare worker with PCR-confirmed SARS-CoV-2 infection or an uninfected control (not recorded which). Input material: whole blood.

CDR3 region: CASSLTGTNTDTQYF. The CDR3 DNA is TGTGCCAGCAGCTTAACTGGGACAAACACAGATACGCAGTATTTT. V and J are TRBV7-6 and TRBJ2-3, with TRBD1 as a possible D gene (6 bases). The CDR3 extends over 15 amino acids. The germline CDR1 and CDR2 sequences are SGHVS and FNYEAQ. The germline V and J ends were trimmed by 2 bases and 2 bases, with 11 bases remaining between them.